The 10 T cell receptor beta chains presented below share a single source sample, sequenced in a study of T-cell reconstitution after alpha-beta-depleted transplantation in children. This sample's TCRbeta library carried unique molecular identifier barcodes. MiXCR, applied by TCRdb to the PCR reads, yields one record per CDR3 protein. Of fewer than 550,000 distinct CDR3 sequences listed, over 10% are singletons. The sequencing used PBMCs, mostly from graft donor cells, collected 180 days after TCRalphabeta/CD19-depleted stem cell transplant. The origin of the receptors is a female patient under 10 years old who had a stem cell transplant for aplastic anemia, so the T cells may come from the graft donor.

This clonotype was picked up a small number of times. The chain links TRBV12-3 or TRBV12-4 to TRBJ2-7; tentative D call: TRBD2 (5 bases). The V end was cut by 0 bases, the J end by 6 bases, with 15 bases between. The CDR3 extends over 15 amino acids. CDR3 in amino acids: CASSLAGSAGSEQYF. DNA for the CDR3: TGTGCCAGCAGTTTAGCTGGGTCGGCGGGTAGCGAGCAGTACTTC.

The chain joins TRBV28 to TRBJ2-7; D is possibly TRBD2 (5 bases). This CDR3 is built from 11 residues. Germline V gives CDR1 MDHEN, CDR2 SYDVKM. Trimming removed 8 bases from V and 3 bases from J, with 8 bases in between. DNA of the CDR3: TGTGCCAGCGCTCGGGACTACGAGCAGTACTTC. As protein: CASARDYEQYF.

The chain joins TRBV28 to TRBJ1-1, with D possibly TRBD1 on 5 matching bases. Trimming left V 3 bases short and J 4 bases short, with 9 bases between. Germline V CDR1 and CDR2: MDHEN, SYDVKM. The CDR3 is 13 residues long. The chain's CDR3 is CASSLERGTEAFF. The CDR3 bases are TGTGCCAGCAGTTTGGAGAGGGGCACTGAAGCTTTCTTT. Full variable domain (remainder filled in from reference TRBV28 and TRBJ1-1): DVKVTQSSRYLVKRTGEKVFLECVQDMDHENMFWYRQDPGLGLRLIYFSYDVKMKEKGDIPEGYSVSREKKERFSLILESASTNQTSMYLCASSLERGTEAFFGQGTRLTVV.

This clonotype was seen more than once but under ten times. This chain joins TRBV5-1 and TRBJ2-4; D uncertain. V lost 0 bases and J lost 3, with 7 bases in between. This CDR3 comprises 14 residues. CDR1 and CDR2 from the germline V gene are SGHRS and YFSETQ. The CDR3 DNA is TGCGCCAGCAGCTTGGAGGTCAGCAAAAACATTCAGTACTTC. Protein sequence: CASSLEVSKNIQYF.

The V gene is TRBV7-9, the J gene TRBJ1-4, with D perhaps matching TRBD1 (6 bases). The ends were cut back, 4 bases at V and 3 bases at J, with 12 bases in the middle. The CDR3 is 15 residues long. Germline V gene lookup returns CDR1 SEHNR and CDR2 FQNEAQ (reference sequence). DNA for the CDR3: TGTGCCAGCAGCTACCGGGACACACCTAATGAAAAACTGTTTTTT. Protein product: CASSYRDTPNEKLFF.

This clonotype was seen a few times. The genes are TRBV28 and TRBJ1-4; maybe TRBD1 (6 bases). The germline CDR1 and CDR2 sequences are MDHEN and SYDVKM. The CDR3 is made up of 17 amino acids. Trimming shortened V by 4 bases and J by 0 bases, and 15 bases separated the two germline ends. The CDR3 loop is CASSSPGHTATNEKLFF. The DNA of the CDR3 is TGTGCCAGCAGTTCTCCGGGACATACTGCAACTAATGAAAAACTGTTTTTT.

In its sample, this clonotype was seen a few times. V and J are TRBV11-2 and TRBJ1-2; D may be TRBD1 (5 bases). Germline CDR1 is SGHAT and CDR2 is FQNNGV. The ends were cut back, 0 bases at V and 8 bases at J, with 13 bases in the middle. The CDR3 has 14 residues. The CDR3 coding sequence is TGTGCCAGCAGCTTAGATCGGGGGTCTGAGGGCTACACCTTC. Encoded protein: CASSLDRGSEGYTF.

This clonotype was observed a few times. V gene TRBV12-3 or TRBV12-4 combines with J gene TRBJ2-7, with 7 bases aligning to TRBD1. The CDR3 runs to 13 residues. The V segment lost 6 bases and the J segment 2 bases; nucleotides outside the gene matches: 4. The CDR3 is CASRRQGPYEQYF. As DNA, the CDR3 is TGTGCCAGCAGGCGACAGGGCCCCTACGAGCAGTACTTC.

This clonotype was observed many times. The rearrangement links TRBV10-3 to TRBJ1-5; 9 bases map to TRBD1. This CDR3 is 15 amino acids long. V gave up 8 bases and J gave up 5 bases; unmatched junction bases: 10. CDR1 and CDR2 (germline): ENHRY, SYGVKD. The CDR3 DNA follows: TGTGCCATCGGAACAGGGGGCTTGGAATATCAGCCCCAGCATTTT. This codes for CAIGTGGLEYQPQHF.

This clonotype was counted only a few times. J is TRBJ1-1 and V is TRBV28, with unresolved D. Trimming took 6 bases from V and 0 from J, leaving 14 bases between them. The CDR3 length is 15 residues. Germline V gives CDR1 MDHEN, CDR2 SYDVKM. CDR3 sequence: CASSSVSYMNTEAFF. Written as DNA, the CDR3 is TGTGCCAGCAGCTCGGTTAGCTACATGAACACTGAAGCTTTCTTT. The entire variable domain, with the rest obtained from reference TRBV28 and TRBJ1-1, is as follows: DVKVTQSSRYLVKRTGEKVFLECVQDMDHENMFWYRQDPGLGLRLIYFSYDVKMKEKGDIPEGYSVSREKKERFSLILESASTNQTSMYLCASSSVSYMNTEAFFGQGTRLTVV.